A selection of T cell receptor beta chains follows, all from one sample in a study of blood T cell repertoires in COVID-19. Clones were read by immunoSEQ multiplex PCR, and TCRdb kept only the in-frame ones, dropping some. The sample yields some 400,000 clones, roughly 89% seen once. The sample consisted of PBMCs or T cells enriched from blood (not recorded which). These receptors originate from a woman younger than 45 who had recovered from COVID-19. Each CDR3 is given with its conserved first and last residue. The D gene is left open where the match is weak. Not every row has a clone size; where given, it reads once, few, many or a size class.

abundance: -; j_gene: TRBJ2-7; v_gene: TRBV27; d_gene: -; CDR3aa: CASRSRALGYYEQYF; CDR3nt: TGTGCCAGCAGGTCCAGGGCGCTCGGCTACTACGAGCAGTACTTC
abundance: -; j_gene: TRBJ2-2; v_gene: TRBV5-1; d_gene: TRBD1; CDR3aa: CASSFRRGNGELFF; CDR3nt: TGCGCCAGCAGCTTTCGCAGGGGGAACGGGGAGCTGTTTTTT
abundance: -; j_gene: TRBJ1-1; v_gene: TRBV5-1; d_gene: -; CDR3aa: CASSDYRDTEAFF; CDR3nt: TGCGCCAGCAGCGACTACAGGGACACTGAAGCTTTCTTT
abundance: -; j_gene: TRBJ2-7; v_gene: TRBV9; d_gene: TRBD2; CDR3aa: CASSPRTSGSYEQYF; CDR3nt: TGTGCCAGCAGCCCCCGGACTAGCGGGAGTTACGAGCAGTACTTC
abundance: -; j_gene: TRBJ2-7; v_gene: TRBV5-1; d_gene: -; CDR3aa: CASTRGNEQYF; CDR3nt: TGCGCCAGCACCCGGGGGAACGAGCAGTACTTC
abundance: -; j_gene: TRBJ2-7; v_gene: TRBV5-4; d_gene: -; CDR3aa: CASSPGGADQYF; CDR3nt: TGTGCCAGCAGCCCCGGAGGGGCGGATCAGTACTTC
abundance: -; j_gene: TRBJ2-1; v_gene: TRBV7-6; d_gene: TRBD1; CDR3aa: CASRGAGTGLNEQFF; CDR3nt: TGTGCCAGCAGAGGAGCCGGGACAGGGCTCAATGAGCAGTTCTTC
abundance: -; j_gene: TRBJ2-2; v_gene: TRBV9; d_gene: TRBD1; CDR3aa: CASSVGIGGARTNTGELFF; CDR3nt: TGTGCCAGCAGCGTAGGCATAGGGGGCGCACGGACGAACACCGGGGAGCTGTTTTTT
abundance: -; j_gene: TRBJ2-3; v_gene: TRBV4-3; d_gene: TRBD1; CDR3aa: CASSQYGQGAPPDTQYF; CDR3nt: TGCGCCAGCAGCCAATATGGACAGGGGGCGCCCCCAGATACGCAGTATTTT
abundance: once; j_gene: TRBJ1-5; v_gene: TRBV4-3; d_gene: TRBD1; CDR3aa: CASSQEVLIGGTGENFDQPQHF; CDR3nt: TGCGCCAGCAGCCAAGAAGTTCTTATTGGCGGGACAGGAGAAAATTTTGATCAGCCCCAGCATTTT
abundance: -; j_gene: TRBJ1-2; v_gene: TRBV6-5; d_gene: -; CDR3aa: CASSYRLMGNYGYTF; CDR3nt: TGTGCCAGCAGTTACCGCTTAATGGGCAACTATGGCTACACCTTC
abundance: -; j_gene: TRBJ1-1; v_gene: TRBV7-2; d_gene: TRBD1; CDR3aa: CASSFRQGGEAFF; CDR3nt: TGTGCCAGCAGCTTCCGACAGGGTGGTGAAGCTTTCTTT
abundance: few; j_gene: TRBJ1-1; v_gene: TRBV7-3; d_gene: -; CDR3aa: CASSPTRDTEAFF; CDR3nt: TGTGCCAGCAGCCCCACGAGGGACACTGAAGCTTTCTTT
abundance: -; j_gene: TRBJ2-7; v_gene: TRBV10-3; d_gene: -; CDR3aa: CASLGPSSYEQYF; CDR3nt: TGTGCCAGTTTGGGTCCTAGCTCCTACGAGCAGTACTTC
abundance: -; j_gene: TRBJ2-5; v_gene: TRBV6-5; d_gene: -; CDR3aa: CASRTGQETQYF; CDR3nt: TGTGCCAGCAGGACAGGCCAAGAGACCCAGTACTTC
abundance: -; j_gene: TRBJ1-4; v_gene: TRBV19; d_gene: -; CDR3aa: CASSITGARKLFF; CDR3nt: TGTGCCAGTAGTATAACGGGAGCACGGAAACTGTTTTTT
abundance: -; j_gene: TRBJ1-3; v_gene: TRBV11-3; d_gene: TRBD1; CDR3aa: CASSLDHGTGAGNTIYF; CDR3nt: TGTGCCAGCAGCTTAGATCACGGGACAGGCGCTGGAAACACCATATATTTT
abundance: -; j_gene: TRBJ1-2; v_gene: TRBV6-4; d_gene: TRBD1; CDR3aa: CASSDVYRGRRANYGYTF; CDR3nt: TGTGCCAGCAGTGACGTATACAGGGGAAGGAGAGCTAACTATGGCTACACCTTC
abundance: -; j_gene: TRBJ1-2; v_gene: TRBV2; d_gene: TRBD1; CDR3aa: CASSATGGTNYGYTF; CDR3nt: TGTGCCAGCAGTGCTACAGGGGGCACGAACTATGGCTACACCTTC
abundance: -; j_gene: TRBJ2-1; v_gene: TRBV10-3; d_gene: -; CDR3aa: CAISGLGAQFF; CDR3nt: TGTGCCATCAGTGGACTTGGGGCGCAGTTCTTC
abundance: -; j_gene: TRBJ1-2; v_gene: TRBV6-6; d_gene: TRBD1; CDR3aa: CASSQGTASWGGYTF; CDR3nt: TGTGCCAGCAGCCAAGGGACAGCCTCATGGGGTGGCTACACCTTC
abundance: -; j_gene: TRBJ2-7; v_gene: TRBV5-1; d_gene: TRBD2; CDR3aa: CASSPVLGTSGRYEQYF; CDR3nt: TGCGCCAGCAGCCCGGTATTGGGGACTAGCGGGAGATACGAGCAGTACTTC
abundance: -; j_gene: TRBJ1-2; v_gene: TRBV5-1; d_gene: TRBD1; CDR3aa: CASSFRAGGGYGYTF; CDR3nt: TGCGCCAGCAGCTTCCGGGCAGGGGGCGGCTATGGCTACACCTTC
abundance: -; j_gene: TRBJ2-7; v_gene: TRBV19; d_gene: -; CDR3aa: CAKTPMTKVYEQYF; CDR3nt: TGTGCCAAAACCCCAATGACAAAGGTCTACGAGCAGTACTTC
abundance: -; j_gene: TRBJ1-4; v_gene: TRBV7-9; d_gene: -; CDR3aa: CASSVTDYRTPGEKLFF; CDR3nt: TGTGCCAGCAGCGTAACTGACTATCGGACCCCTGGCGAAAAACTGTTTTTT